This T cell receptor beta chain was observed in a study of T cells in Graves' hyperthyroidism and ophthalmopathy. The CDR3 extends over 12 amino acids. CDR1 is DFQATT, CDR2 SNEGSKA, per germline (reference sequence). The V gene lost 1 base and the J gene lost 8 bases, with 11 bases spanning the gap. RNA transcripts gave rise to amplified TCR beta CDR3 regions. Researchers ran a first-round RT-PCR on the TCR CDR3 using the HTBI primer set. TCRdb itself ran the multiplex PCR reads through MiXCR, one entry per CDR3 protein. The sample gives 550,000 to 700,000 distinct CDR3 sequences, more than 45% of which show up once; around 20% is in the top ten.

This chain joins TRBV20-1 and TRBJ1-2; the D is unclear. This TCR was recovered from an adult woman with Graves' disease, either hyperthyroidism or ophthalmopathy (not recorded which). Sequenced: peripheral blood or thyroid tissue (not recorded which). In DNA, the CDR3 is TGCAGTGCTAGAGTGGAGCTCTGGGGCTACACCTTC. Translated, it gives CSARVELWGYTF.